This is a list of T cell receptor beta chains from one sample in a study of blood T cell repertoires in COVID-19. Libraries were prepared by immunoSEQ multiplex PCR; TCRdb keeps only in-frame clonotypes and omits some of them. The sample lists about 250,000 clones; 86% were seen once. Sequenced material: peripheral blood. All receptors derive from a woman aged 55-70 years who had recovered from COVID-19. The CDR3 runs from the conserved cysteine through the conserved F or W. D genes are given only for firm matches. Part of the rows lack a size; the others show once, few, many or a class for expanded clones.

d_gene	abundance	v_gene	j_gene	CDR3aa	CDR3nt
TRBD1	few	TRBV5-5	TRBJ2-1	CASRRDSSYNEQFF	TGTGCCAGCAGGAGGGACAGCTCCTACAATGAGCAGTTCTTC
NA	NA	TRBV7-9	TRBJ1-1	CASSLGAGAGATEAFF	TGTGCCAGCAGCTTAGGAGCAGGGGCTGGGGCCACTGAAGCTTTCTTT
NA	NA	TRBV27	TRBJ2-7	CASSPIRDTEQYF	TGTGCCAGCAGCCCAATCCGGGACACCGAGCAGTACTTC
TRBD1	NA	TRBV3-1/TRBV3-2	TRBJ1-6	CASSQTTGGWSPLHF	TGTGCCAGCAGCCAAACGACAGGGGGCTGGTCACCCCTCCACTTT
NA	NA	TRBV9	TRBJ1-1	CASSVDGGDTEAFF	TGTGCCAGCAGCGTAGATGGCGGCGACACTGAAGCTTTCTTT
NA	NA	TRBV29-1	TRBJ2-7	CSVEDVTGGPYEQYF	TGCAGCGTTGAAGATGTTACGGGGGGCCCCTACGAGCAGTACTTC
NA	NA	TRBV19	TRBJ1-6	CASRMVVINSPLHF	TGTGCCAGTAGGATGGTAGTGATTAATTCACCCCTCCACTTT
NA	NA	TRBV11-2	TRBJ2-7	CASSNVRGNEQYF	TGTGCCAGCAGCAATGTACGGGGAAACGAGCAGTACTTC
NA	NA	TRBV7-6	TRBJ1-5	CASSSGPGVNQPQHF	TGTGCCAGCAGCTCCGGGCCGGGGGTTAATCAGCCCCAGCATTTT
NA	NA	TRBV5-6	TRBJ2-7	CASSPGVATEQYF	TGTGCCAGCAGCCCTGGAGTAGCCACCGAGCAGTACTTC
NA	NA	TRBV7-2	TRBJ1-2	CASSFSGNYGYTF	TGTGCCAGCAGCTTTTCGGGTAACTATGGCTACACCTTC
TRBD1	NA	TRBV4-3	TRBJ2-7	CASSQDFDDRVAYEQYF	TGCGCCAGCAGCCAAGATTTCGACGACAGGGTGGCCTACGAGCAGTACTTC
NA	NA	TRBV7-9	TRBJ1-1	CASSSATGEAFF	TGTGCCAGCAGCTCAGCCACGGGTGAAGCTTTCTTT
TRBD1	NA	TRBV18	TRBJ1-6	CASSPKQGENSPLHF	TGTGCCAGCTCACCAAAACAGGGGGAGAATTCACCCCTCCACTTT
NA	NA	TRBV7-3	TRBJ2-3	CVSGDPSTDTQYF	TGTGTATCAGGGGATCCTAGCACAGATACGCAGTATTTT
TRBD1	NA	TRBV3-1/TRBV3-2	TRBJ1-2	CASSRTRDSRGYTF	TGTGCCAGCAGCCGGACTCGGGACAGCCGGGGCTACACCTTC
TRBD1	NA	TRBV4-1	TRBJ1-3	CASSQTGQGENTIYF	TGCGCCAGCAGCCAGACGGGACAGGGGGAGAACACCATATATTTT
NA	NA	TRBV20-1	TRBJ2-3	CSASPGADTQYF	TGCAGTGCTAGTCCGGGGGCAGATACGCAGTATTTT
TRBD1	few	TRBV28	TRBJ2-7	CASRRQGALYEQYF	TGTGCCAGCCGCCGACAGGGGGCCCTCTACGAGCAGTACTTC
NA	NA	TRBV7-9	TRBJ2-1	CASSIPPDINEQFF	TGTGCCAGCAGCATACCTCCGGACATTAATGAGCAGTTCTTC
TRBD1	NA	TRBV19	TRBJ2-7	CASSIMGQGHEQYF	TGTGCCAGTAGTATAATGGGACAGGGCCACGAGCAGTACTTC
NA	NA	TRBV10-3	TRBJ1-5	CAISDGGWQPQHF	TGTGCCATCAGTGATGGGGGGTGGCAGCCCCAGCATTTT
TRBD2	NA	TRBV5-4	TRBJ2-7	CASSSGTSGGPLRSEQYF	TGTGCCAGCAGCTCCGGGACTAGCGGGGGGCCCCTCAGATCCGAGCAGTACTTC
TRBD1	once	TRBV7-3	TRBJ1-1	CASSSQGGTEAFF	TGTGCCAGCAGCTCCCAGGGGGGCACTGAAGCTTTCTTT
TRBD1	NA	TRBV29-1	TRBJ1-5	CSVRRGLDQPQHF	TGCAGCGTCCGCAGGGGGCTAGATCAGCCCCAGCATTTT
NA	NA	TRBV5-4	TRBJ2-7	CASSSDGVEQYF	TGTGCCAGCAGCTCGGACGGGGTCGAGCAGTACTTC
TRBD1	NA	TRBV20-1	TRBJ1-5	CSASPGGGNQPQHF	TGCAGTGCTAGTCCAGGGGGTGGCAATCAGCCCCAGCATTTT
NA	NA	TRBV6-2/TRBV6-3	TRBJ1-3	CASSYPRHRLFSGNTIYF	TGTGCCAGCAGTTATCCCAGACACAGGCTTTTCTCTGGAAACACCATATATTTT
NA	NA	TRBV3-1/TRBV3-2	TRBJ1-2	CASRGGWDGYTF	TGTGCCAGCAGGGGGGGATGGGATGGCTACACCTTC
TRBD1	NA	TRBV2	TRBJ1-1	CASSERTGETTEAFF	TGTGCCAGCAGTGAAAGGACAGGGGAGACCACTGAAGCTTTCTTT
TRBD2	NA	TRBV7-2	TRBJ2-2	CASSWGGGNTGELFF	TGTGCCAGCAGCTGGGGGGGAGGGAACACCGGGGAGCTGTTTTTT
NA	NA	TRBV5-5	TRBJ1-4	CASSLMPDRSNEKLFF	TGTGCCAGCAGCTTAATGCCTGACAGATCTAATGAAAAACTGTTTTTT
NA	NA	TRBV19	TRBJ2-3	CASSRLSVTSTDTQYF	TGTGCCAGTAGTCGCCTTAGCGTAACTAGCACAGATACGCAGTATTTT
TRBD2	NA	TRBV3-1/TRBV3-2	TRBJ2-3	CASSQRGSTDTQYF	TGTGCCAGCAGCCAGCGGGGGAGCACAGATACGCAGTATTTT
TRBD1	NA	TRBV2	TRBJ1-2	CASGPDRALHGYTF	TGTGCCAGCGGGCCGGACAGGGCGTTGCATGGCTACACCTTC
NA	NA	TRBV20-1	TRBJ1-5	CSASEGGNQPQHF	TGCAGTGCTAGTGAAGGGGGCAATCAGCCCCAGCATTTT
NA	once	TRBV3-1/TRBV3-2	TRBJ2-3	CASSHRDATQYF	TGTGCCAGCAGCCATAGAGATGCTACGCAGTATTTT
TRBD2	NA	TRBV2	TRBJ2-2	CASSPTSSTGELFF	TGTGCCAGCAGCCCGACTAGCAGCACCGGGGAGCTGTTTTTT
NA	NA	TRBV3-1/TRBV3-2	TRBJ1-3	CASSPWTVSGNTIYF	TGTGCCAGCAGTCCTTGGACAGTCTCTGGAAACACCATATATTTT
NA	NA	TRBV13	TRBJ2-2	CASSLQQEYTGELFF	TGTGCCAGCAGCTTACAACAGGAGTACACCGGGGAGCTGTTTTTT
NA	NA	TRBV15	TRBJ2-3	CATSRGPGDTQYF	TGTGCCACCAGCAGAGGACCAGGGGATACGCAGTATTTT
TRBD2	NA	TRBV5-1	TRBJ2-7	CASSGSSGGWEQYF	TGCGCCAGCAGCGGCTCTAGCGGAGGGTGGGAGCAGTACTTC
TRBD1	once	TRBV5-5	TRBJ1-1	CASSTGTVNTEAFF	TGTGCCAGCAGCACAGGGACAGTGAACACTGAAGCTTTCTTT
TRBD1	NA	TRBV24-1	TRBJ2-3	CATSRQGSPGRTDTQYF	TGTGCCACCAGTCGACAGGGTTCCCCGGGACGGACAGATACGCAGTATTTT
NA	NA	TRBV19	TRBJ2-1	CATQGQRGFNEQFF	TGTGCCACCCAGGGACAGCGGGGGTTCAATGAGCAGTTCTTC
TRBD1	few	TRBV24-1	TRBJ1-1	CATRLSGQGAVNTEAFF	TGTGCCACCAGGTTGTCCGGACAGGGGGCCGTGAACACTGAAGCTTTCTTT
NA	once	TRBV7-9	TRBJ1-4	CASSRGAGINEKLFF	TGTGCCAGCAGCAGGGGAGCAGGGATTAATGAAAAACTGTTTTTT
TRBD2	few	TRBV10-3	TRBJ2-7	CAISLRTSGGYEQYF	TGTGCCATCAGCCTACGGACTAGCGGGGGTTACGAGCAGTACTTC
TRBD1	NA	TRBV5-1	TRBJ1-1	CASGVGTANTEAFF	TGCGCCAGCGGGGTGGGGACAGCGAACACTGAAGCTTTCTTT
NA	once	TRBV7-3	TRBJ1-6	CASSLTGDSPLHF	TGTGCCAGCAGCTTAACCGGGGATTCACCCCTCCACTTT
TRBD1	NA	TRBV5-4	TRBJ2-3	CASSASQGQGFGSDTQYF	TGTGCCAGCAGCGCGTCCCAGGGACAGGGTTTTGGTTCAGATACGCAGTATTTT
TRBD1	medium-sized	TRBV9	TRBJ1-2	CASSGPGTGRDYTF	TGTGCCAGCAGCGGCCCCGGGACAGGGAGGGACTACACCTTC
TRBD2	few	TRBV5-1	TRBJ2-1	CASTRGLAGNNEQFF	TGCGCCAGCACCCGGGGGCTAGCGGGGAACAATGAGCAGTTCTTC
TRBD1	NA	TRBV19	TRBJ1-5	CASSSAMDRGHQPQHF	TGTGCCAGTAGTAGCGCTATGGACAGGGGGCATCAGCCCCAGCATTTT